This T cell receptor beta chain emerged from a study of shared clonotypes between healthy human individuals. For the study at large: CD4 naive cells filled three plates per donor, CD4 memory three, CD8 naive two and CD8 memory one.

Here immunoSEQ multiplex PCR was the method, and the copy in TCRdb shows in-frame clones only, minus some. The repertoire consists of some 500,000 clones, with about 96% occurring once and the leading ten covering about 0.067%. This clone was observed a single time. V gave up 10 bases and J gave up 5 bases; unmatched junction bases: 3. The germline V gene encodes CDR1 MDHEN and CDR2 SYDVKM. The CDR3 covers 11 residues. The sequenced sample was naive CD4+ T cells sorted from blood. Subset in this sample: CD45RA+ positively selected. This receptor was identified in a woman younger than 45 in good health. The V and J genes are TRBV28 and TRBJ1-2; 8 nucleotides agree with TRBD1. The DNA of the CDR3 is TGTGCCACACAGGGGGGGTATGGCTACACCTTC. Its protein is CATQGGYGYTF.